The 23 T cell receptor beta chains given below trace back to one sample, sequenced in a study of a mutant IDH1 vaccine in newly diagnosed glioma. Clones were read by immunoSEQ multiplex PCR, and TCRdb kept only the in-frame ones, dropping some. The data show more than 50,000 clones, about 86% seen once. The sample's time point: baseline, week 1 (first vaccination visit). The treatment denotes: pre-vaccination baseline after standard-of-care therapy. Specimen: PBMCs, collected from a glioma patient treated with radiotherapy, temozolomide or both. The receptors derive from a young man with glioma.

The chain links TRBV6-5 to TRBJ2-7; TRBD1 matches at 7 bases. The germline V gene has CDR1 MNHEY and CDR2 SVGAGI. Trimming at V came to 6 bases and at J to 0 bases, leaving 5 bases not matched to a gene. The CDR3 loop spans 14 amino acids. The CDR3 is CASSRDRSSYEQYF. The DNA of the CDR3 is TGTGCCAGCAGCCGGGACAGAAGCTCCTACGAGCAGTACTTC.

The CDR3 is CASSSQQAWGTEAFF. The CDR3 DNA sequence: TGTGCCAGCAGTTCCCAGCAGGCATGGGGGACTGAAGCTTTCTTT. This rearrangement joins TRBV6-5 to TRBJ1-1, with D possibly being TRBD1 (5 bases). V gave up 4 bases and J gave up 5 bases, with 17 bases separating them. The CDR3 covers 15 residues. The germline CDR1 and CDR2 sequences are MNHEY and SVGAGI.

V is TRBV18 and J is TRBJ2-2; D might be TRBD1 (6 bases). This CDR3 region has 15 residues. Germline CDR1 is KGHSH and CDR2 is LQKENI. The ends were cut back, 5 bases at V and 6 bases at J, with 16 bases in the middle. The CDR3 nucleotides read TGTGCCAGCTCAACAGCGACAGGATGGGCCGGGGAGCTGTTTTTT. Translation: CASSTATGWAGELFF.

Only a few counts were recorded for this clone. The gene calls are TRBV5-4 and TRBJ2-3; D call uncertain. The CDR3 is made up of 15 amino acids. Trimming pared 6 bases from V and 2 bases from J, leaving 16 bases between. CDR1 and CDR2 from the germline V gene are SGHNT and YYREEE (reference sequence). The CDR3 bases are TGTGCCAGCATCCCGGACGGGCCCAACACAGATACGCAGTATTTT. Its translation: CASIPDGPNTDTQYF.

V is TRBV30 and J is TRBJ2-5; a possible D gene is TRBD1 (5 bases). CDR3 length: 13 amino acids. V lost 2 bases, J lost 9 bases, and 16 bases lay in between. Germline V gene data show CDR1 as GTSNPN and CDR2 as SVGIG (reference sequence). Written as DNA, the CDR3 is TGTGCCTGGAGTCACAGGCTCGAGGCGTCCCAGTACTTC. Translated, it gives CAWSHRLEASQYF. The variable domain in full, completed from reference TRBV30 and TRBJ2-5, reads SQTIHQWPATLVQPVGSPLSLECTVEGTSNPNLYWYRQAAGRGLQLLFYSVGIGQISSEVPQNLSASRPQDRQFILSSKKLLLSDSGFYLCAWSHRLEASQYFGPGTRLLVL.

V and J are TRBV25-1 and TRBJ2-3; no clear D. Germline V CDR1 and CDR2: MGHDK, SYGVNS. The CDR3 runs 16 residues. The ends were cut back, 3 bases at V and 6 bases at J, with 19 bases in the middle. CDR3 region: CASSEARSLRADTQYF. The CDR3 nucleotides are TGTGCCAGCAGTGAGGCTCGGTCCTTACGAGCTGATACGCAGTATTTT.

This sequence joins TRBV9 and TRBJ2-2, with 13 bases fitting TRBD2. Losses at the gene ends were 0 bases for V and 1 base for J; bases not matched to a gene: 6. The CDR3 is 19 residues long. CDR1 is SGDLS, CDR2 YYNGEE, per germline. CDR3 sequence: CASSVARTSGGQNTGELFF. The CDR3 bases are TGTGCCAGCAGCGTAGCAAGGACTAGCGGGGGCCAGAACACCGGGGAGCTGTTTTTT.

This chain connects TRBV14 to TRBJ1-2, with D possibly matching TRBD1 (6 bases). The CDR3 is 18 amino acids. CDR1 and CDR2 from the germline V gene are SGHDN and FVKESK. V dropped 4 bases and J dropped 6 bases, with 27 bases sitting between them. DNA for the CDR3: TGTGCCAGCAGCCTCTCTGGGTCTTCCGTTTGGAGGGGGAATGGCTACACCTTC. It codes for CASSLSGSSVWRGNGYTF.

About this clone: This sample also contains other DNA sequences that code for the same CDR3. The CDR3 coding sequence is TGCGCCAGCAGCTTGGAGTCGGGGAACTATGGCTACACCTTC. Encoded protein: CASSLESGNYGYTF. The rearrangement links TRBV5-1 to TRBJ1-2; D gene unclear. CDR3 length: 14 residues. CDR1 SGHRS and CDR2 YFSETQ come from the germline V gene. Deletions cut 0 bases from V and 2 bases from J, with 8 bases between.

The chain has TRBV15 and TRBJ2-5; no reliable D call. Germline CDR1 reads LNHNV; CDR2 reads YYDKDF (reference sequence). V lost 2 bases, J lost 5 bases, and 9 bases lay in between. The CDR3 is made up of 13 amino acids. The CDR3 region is CATSRLKGETQYF. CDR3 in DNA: TGTGCCACCAGCAGATTGAAGGGTGAGACCCAGTACTTC.

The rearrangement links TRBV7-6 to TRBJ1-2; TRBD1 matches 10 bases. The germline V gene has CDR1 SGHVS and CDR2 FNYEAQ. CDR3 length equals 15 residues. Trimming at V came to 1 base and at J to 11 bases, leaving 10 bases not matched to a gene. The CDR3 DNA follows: TGTGCCAGCAGCTTAGAGGTGGGGGACAGGGGAATGTACACCTTC. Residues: CASSLEVGDRGMYTF.

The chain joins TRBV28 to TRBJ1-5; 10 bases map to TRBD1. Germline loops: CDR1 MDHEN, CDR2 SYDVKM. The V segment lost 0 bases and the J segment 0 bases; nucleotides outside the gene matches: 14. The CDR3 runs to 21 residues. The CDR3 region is CASSLWYDRDRGLYSNQPQHF. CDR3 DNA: TGTGCCAGCAGTTTATGGTATGATAGGGACAGGGGATTGTATAGCAATCAGCCCCAGCATTTT.

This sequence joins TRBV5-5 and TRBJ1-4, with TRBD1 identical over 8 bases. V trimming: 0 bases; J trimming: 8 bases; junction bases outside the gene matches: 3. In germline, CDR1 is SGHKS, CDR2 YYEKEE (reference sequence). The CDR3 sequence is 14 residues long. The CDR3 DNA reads TGTGCCAGCAGCTTGGCAGGGGGCCGAGAAAAACTGTTTTTT. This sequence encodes CASSLAGGREKLFF.

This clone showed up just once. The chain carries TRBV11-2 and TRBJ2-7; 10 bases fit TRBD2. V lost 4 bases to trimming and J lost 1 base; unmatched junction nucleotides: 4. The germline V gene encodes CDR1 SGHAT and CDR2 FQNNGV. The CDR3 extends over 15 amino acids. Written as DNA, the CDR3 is TGTGCCAGCAGCTCCGTAGCGGGGGGTTCCTACGAGCAGTACTTC. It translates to CASSSVAGGSYEQYF.

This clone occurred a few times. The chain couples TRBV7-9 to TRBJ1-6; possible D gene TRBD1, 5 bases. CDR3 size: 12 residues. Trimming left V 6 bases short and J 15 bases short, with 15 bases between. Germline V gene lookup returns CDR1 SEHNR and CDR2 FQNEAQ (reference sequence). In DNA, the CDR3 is TGTGCCAGCAGGCCTGACAGATCGAGCCTCCACTTT. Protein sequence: CASRPDRSSLHF.

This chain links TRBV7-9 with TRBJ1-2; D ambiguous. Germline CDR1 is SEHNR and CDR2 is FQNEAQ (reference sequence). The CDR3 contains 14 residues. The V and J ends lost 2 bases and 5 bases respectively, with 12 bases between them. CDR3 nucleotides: TGTGCCAGCAGCTTATCCGACGCGTTGTATGGCTACACCTTC. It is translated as CASSLSDALYGYTF.

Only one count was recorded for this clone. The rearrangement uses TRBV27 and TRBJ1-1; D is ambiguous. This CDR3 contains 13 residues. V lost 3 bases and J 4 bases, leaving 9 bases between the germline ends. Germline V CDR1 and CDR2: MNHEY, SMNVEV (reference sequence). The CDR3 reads CASSFWEGTEAFF. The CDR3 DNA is TGTGCCAGCAGTTTTTGGGAGGGCACTGAAGCTTTCTTT.

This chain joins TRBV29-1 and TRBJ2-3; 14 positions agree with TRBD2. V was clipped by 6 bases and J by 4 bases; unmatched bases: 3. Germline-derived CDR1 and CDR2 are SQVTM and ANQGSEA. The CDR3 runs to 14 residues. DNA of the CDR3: TGCAGCGTGGGGACTAGCGGGGGCCCAGATACGCAGTATTTT. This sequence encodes CSVGTSGGPDTQYF.

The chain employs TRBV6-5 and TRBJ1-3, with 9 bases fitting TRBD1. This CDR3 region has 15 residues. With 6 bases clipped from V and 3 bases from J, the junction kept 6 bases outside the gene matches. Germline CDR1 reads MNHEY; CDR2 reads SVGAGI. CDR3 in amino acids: CASSIQGAYGNTIYF. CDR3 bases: TGTGCCAGCAGCATACAGGGGGCTTATGGAAACACCATATATTTT.

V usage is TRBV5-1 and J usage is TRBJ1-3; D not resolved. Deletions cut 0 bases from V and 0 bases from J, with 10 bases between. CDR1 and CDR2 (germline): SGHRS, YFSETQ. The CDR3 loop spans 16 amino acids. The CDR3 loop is CASSLGVFSSGNTIYF. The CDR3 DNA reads TGCGCCAGCAGCTTGGGTGTATTTTCCTCTGGAAACACCATATATTTT.

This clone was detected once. The CDR3, as DNA: TGCGCCAGCAGCCCGGACAAGAGCTCTGGAAACACCATATATTTT. Its protein product is CASSPDKSSGNTIYF. V is TRBV5-1 and J is TRBJ1-3; D possibly corresponds to TRBD1 (5 bases). There are 15 residues in the CDR3. Germline loops: CDR1 SGHRS, CDR2 YFSETQ. V was shortened by 4 bases and J by 0 bases, with 11 bases between the two germline ends.

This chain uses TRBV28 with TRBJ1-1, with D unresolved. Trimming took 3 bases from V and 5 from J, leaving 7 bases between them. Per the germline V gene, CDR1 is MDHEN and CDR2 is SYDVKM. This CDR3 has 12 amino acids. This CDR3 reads CASSFGMTEAFF. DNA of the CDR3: TGTGCCAGCAGTTTTGGGATGACTGAAGCTTTCTTT.

This chain's CDR3 is CASSPLGTESYEQYF. CDR3 DNA sequence: TGCGCCAGCAGCCCCCTCGGGACAGAATCCTACGAGCAGTACTTC. This chain joins TRBV5-1 and TRBJ2-7; 7 bases map to TRBD1. The V gene end was trimmed by 4 bases and the J gene end by 1 base; junction bases not matched to a gene: 8. The germline V gene has CDR1 SGHRS and CDR2 YFSETQ. The CDR3 spans 15 residues.